Below are 13 T cell receptor beta chains sequenced from a single sample in a study of blood T cell repertoires in COVID-19. Only in-frame clones appear in the TCRdb table, and some are missing; sequencing was by immunoSEQ multiplex PCR. Found here are 250,000 to 350,000 clones, 70% to 90% of them singletons; the top ten hold approximately 2%. Input material: peripheral blood. Source of these receptors: a woman aged 25-40 years who had recovered from COVID-19.

This clone was observed a single time. CDR3 bases: TGTGCCAGCAGTTTTGGGACAGAAAAGTACTTC. This gives the protein CASSFGTEKYF. This chain joins TRBV6-2 or TRBV6-3 and TRBJ2-4, with 7 bases aligning to TRBD1. Germline assignment: CDR1 MNHEY and CDR2 SVGEGT. The CDR3 extends over 11 amino acids. J was trimmed by 14 bases and V by 4 bases; bases with no gene match: 5.

The chain carries TRBV6-4 and TRBJ1-4; D is ambiguous. Trimming removed 5 bases at V and 5 bases at J, with 18 bases between. The CDR3 runs 16 residues. Germline V lookup: CDR1 MRHNA, CDR2 SNTAGT. CDR3 region: CASSLRGRNLNEKLFF. For the CDR3, the DNA is TGTGCCAGCAGTCTGCGAGGGAGGAACTTGAATGAAAAACTGTTTTTT.

J is TRBJ1-1 and V is TRBV6-5; D is perhaps TRBD1 (6 bases). Germline V gives CDR1 MNHEY, CDR2 SVGAGI. Trimming took off 7 bases at V and 5 bases at J, with 8 bases between the two ends. The CDR3 length is 11 residues. This chain's CDR3 is CASNGQTEAFF. The CDR3 region has the DNA TGTGCCAGCAATGGACAGACTGAAGCTTTCTTT.

The chain has TRBV11-2 and TRBJ1-2, with D unclear. The germline V gene has CDR1 SGHAT and CDR2 FQNNGV. V lost 2 bases, J lost 7 bases, and 11 bases lay in between. The CDR3 covers 13 residues. The CDR3 nucleotides read TGTGCCAGCAGCTTACGGCCAGGTAGTGGCTACACCTTC. Amino acids: CASSLRPGSGYTF.

The chain recombines TRBV5-1 with TRBJ1-3; D uncertain. CDR3 length: 15 amino acids. Germline V lookup: CDR1 SGHRS, CDR2 YFSETQ. V was clipped by 0 bases and J by 0 bases, with 7 bases between them. CDR3 amino acids: CASSLEAGSGNTIYF. CDR3 in DNA: TGCGCCAGCAGCTTGGAGGCAGGCTCTGGAAACACCATATATTTT.

The chain is built from TRBV5-1 and TRBJ2-1; D is unresolved. Per germline, CDR1 SGHRS and CDR2 YFSETQ. The V and J ends lost 4 bases and 0 bases respectively, with 14 bases between them. This CDR3 spans 16 amino acids. CDR3 DNA sequence: TGCGCCAGCAGCGCCGCTGCGGCGGACTCCTACAATGAGCAGTTCTTC. Encoded protein: CASSAAAADSYNEQFF.

The chain couples TRBV5-5 to TRBJ1-4, with 7 bases that match TRBD1. This CDR3 contains 15 residues. The V and J ends lost 0 bases and 3 bases, in that order; junction bases with no gene match: 2. Germline V gives CDR1 SGHKS, CDR2 YYEKEE (reference sequence). The CDR3 loop reads CASSLEGGPNEKLFF. In DNA, the CDR3 is TGTGCCAGCAGCTTGGAAGGGGGCCCTAATGAAAAACTGTTTTTT.

This clone was detected a few times. V gene TRBV5-1 combines with J gene TRBJ1-1, with 8 positions matching TRBD1. Germline values: CDR1 SGHRS, CDR2 YFSETQ. The CDR3 runs 14 residues. V was clipped by 2 bases and J by 1 base; unmatched bases: 1. CDR3 DNA: TGCGCCAGCAGCTTAACAGGGGGGAACACTGAAGCTTTCTTT. It encodes CASSLTGGNTEAFF. Full variable domain (remainder filled in from reference TRBV5-1 and TRBJ1-1): KAGVTQTPRYLIKTRGQQVTLSCSPISGHRSVSWYQQTPGQGLQFLFEYFSETQRNKGNFPGRFSGRQFSNSRSEMNVSTLELGDSALYLCASSLTGGNTEAFFGQGTRLTVV.

The table lists this clone with a count of one. The chain is built from TRBV19 and TRBJ2-7; 8 nucleotides match TRBD1. CDR1 is LNHDA, CDR2 SQIVND, per germline (reference sequence). V lost 1 base and J lost 4; bases outside the gene matches: 6. The CDR3 consists of 15 residues. The CDR3 DNA reads TGTGCCAGTAGTATAGCGACCAGGGGGCAATACGAGCAGTACTTC. Translation: CASSIATRGQYEQYF.

The chain combines TRBV6-5 with TRBJ2-3, with 7 bases lining up with TRBD2. The ends lost 4 bases at V and 4 bases at J; junction bases unmatched: 5. Germline V CDR1 and CDR2: MNHEY, SVGAGI. The CDR3 length is 14 residues. CDR3 sequence reads: CASSSREWADTQYF. CDR3 DNA sequence: TGTGCCAGCAGTTCGCGGGAGTGGGCAGATACGCAGTATTTT.

The chain has TRBV24-1 and TRBJ2-1; a possible D gene is TRBD2 (5 bases). Germline lookup yields CDR1 KGHDR and CDR2 SFDVKD. V lost 2 bases and J lost 11, with 15 bases in between. CDR3 length: 14 amino acids. CDR3 protein: CATSDSSQRWKQFF. For the CDR3, the DNA is TGTGCCACCAGTGATTCTAGCCAGCGTTGGAAGCAGTTCTTC.

V gene TRBV19 combines with J gene TRBJ1-5, with a possible D match to TRBD1 (6 bases). Germline lookup yields CDR1 LNHDA and CDR2 SQIVND (reference sequence). The V end lost 2 bases, the J end lost 6 bases, and 11 bases lay between the germline ends. The length of the CDR3 is 14 residues. The CDR3 sequence is CASSISGEGQPQHF. In DNA form, the CDR3 reads TGTGCCAGTAGTATATCAGGGGAGGGTCAGCCCCAGCATTTT.

This clone was observed a single time. The chain employs TRBV6-2 or TRBV6-3 and TRBJ2-5; D is perhaps TRBD1 (6 bases). Germline V gene data show CDR1 as MNHEY and CDR2 as SVGEGT. V was shortened by 0 bases and J by 2 bases, with 16 bases between the two germline ends. The CDR3 extends over 17 amino acids. CDR3 protein: CASSYSSGHGPQETQYF. DNA of the CDR3: TGTGCCAGCAGTTACTCGTCGGGACACGGACCTCAAGAGACCCAGTACTTC.